The clone carrying this T cell receptor (beta chain) was picked up a small number of times. Its antigen remains unknown. The template used for profiling TCR beta VDJ and CDR3 was genomic DNA. TCRdb re-analysed the reads in MiXCR, keeping a single row per CDR3 protein. The profile shows about 160,000 distinct CDR3 sequences, around 75% of them singletons. V was shortened by 5 bases and J by 6 bases, with 11 bases between the two germline ends. Germline V gene data show CDR1 as SEHNR and CDR2 as FQNEAQ (reference sequence). The CDR3 totals 12 residues. These data come from a study of CD8+CD57+ T cells in acquired aplastic anemia. All patients picked for sequencing had shown, by flow cytometry, an expansion of CD8+CD57+ cells. Patients were therapy-naive when their blood was sampled. The study's findings and limits: Patients did not significantly differ from controls in CD8+ Simpson's diversity.

Specimen: sorted CD4+, CD8+, or CD8+CD57+ T cells (not recorded which) from PBMCs. The sequence came from a human donor with aplastic anemia. The chain has TRBV7-9 and TRBJ2-7; D unresolved. CDR3 region: CASSSVTTEQYF. The CDR3, as DNA: TGTGCCAGCAGCAGCGTGACCACCGAGCAGTACTTC.